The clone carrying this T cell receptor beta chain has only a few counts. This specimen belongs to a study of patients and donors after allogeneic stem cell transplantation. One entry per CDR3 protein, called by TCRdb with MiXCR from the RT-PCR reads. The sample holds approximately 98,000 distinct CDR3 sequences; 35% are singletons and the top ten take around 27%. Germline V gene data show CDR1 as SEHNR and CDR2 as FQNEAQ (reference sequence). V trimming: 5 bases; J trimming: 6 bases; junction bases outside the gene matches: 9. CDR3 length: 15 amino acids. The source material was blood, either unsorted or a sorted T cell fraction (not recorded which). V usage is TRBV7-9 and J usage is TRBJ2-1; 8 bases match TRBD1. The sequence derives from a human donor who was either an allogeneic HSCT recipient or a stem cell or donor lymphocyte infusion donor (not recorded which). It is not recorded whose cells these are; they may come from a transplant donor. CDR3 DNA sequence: TGTGCCAGCAGCCTCCGGGACAGGCCCCTCAATGAGCAGTTCTTC. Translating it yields CASSLRDRPLNEQFF.